Presented here are 17 T cell receptor beta chains from one specimen sequenced in a study of vaccination and CD4 T cells after COVID-19. The sample's treatment: roughly 10-day PBMC culture with coronavirus spike peptide pools or control peptides (ViraFEST assay). Their specific antigens are unknown. Cultured CD4+ T cell DNA was sequenced using the Oncomine TCR Beta short-read assay. TCRdb independently ran MiXCR on the PCR reads; one entry per CDR3 protein. The sample has 19,000 or so distinct CDR3 sequences, about three fifths seen once. Sequenced input: CD4+ T cells from blood, cultured in vitro. The receptors here all came from a human donor who had recovered from COVID-19.

This chain uses TRBV7-9 with TRBJ2-6, with TRBD1 identical over 7 bases. CDR3 length: 17 residues. Germline V gene lookup returns CDR1 SEHNR and CDR2 FQNEAQ (reference sequence). Losses at the gene ends were 5 bases for V and 0 bases for J; bases not matched to a gene: 7. The CDR3, as DNA: TGTGCCAGCAGCCATGGACAGGCGATCTCTGGGGCCAACGTCCTGACTTTC. Protein: CASSHGQAISGANVLTF.

The CDR3 spells CASTEPQGLYGYTF. The CDR3 nucleotides read TGTGCCAGCACCGAGCCACAGGGTTTGTATGGCTACACCTTC. This sequence joins TRBV6-1 and TRBJ1-2, with D possibly TRBD1 on 6 matching bases. The CDR3 runs 14 residues. V was pared by 7 bases and J by 5 bases, with 17 bases between. The germline gives CDR1 MNHNS, CDR2 SASEGT.

The V gene is TRBV6-5, the J gene TRBJ1-2, with D maybe TRBD1 (5 bases). Trimming removed 2 bases from V and 7 bases from J, with 11 bases in between. The germline V gene encodes CDR1 MNHEY and CDR2 SVGAGI. The CDR3 loop spans 13 amino acids. In DNA, the CDR3 is TGTGCCAGCAGTTACCCAGGGTCCGGTGGCTACACCTTC. Protein: CASSYPGSGGYTF.

The chain uses TRBV2 and TRBJ2-1; 11 nucleotides match TRBD2. The ends lost 3 bases at V and 1 base at J; junction bases unmatched: 8. This CDR3 is 18 amino acids long. Germline assignment: CDR1 SNHLY and CDR2 FYNNEI. As DNA, the CDR3 is TGTGCCAGCAGTGATGCGGGTATAGCGGGAGGGTCCTACAATGAGCAGTTCTTC. Translating gives CASSDAGIAGGSYNEQFF.

The table lists this clonotype with a count of one. This sequence joins TRBV24-1 and TRBJ2-3, with 9 positions matching TRBD1. V lost 4 bases, J lost 3 bases, and 4 bases stayed unmatched. This CDR3 region has 15 residues. Germline lookup yields CDR1 KGHDR and CDR2 SFDVKD. The CDR3 DNA sequence: TGTGCCACCAGTGAGACTGGACAGGGGACAGATACGCAGTATTTT. This sequence encodes CATSETGQGTDTQYF.

The chain recombines TRBV20-1 with TRBJ2-3; 14 bases map to TRBD2. The V and J ends lost 1 base and 3 bases, in that order; junction bases with no gene match: 0. Looked up from germline, CDR1 is DFQATT and CDR2 is SNEGSKA (reference sequence). This CDR3 has 15 amino acids. The chain's CDR3 is CSARGTSGGTDTQYF. CDR3 sequence (DNA): TGCAGTGCTAGAGGGACTAGCGGGGGGACAGATACGCAGTATTTT.

The chain has TRBV5-4 and TRBJ2-7; D might be TRBD2 (6 bases). Trimming stripped 7 bases from V and 6 bases from J, with 17 bases between. Germline V CDR1 and CDR2: SGHNT, YYREEE (reference sequence). The CDR3 length is 13 residues. The CDR3 DNA reads TGTGCCAGCGGGCGAGGCGGGAACGCCGAGCAGTACTTC. It codes for CASGRGGNAEQYF.

This clonotype was seen a single time. This chain joins TRBV2 and TRBJ1-1, with 8 bases lining up with TRBD1. This CDR3 has 14 residues. After removal of 10 bases from V and 0 bases from J, the junction contained 7 bases not matched to a gene. Germline V gives CDR1 SNHLY, CDR2 FYNNEI. The CDR3 nucleotides are TGTGCCACCCGACAGGGGATCATGAACACTGAAGCTTTCTTT. Its protein product is CATRQGIMNTEAFF.

This chain uses TRBV20-1 with TRBJ1-1, with TRBD1 as a possible D gene (5 bases). CDR3 size: 13 residues. V was clipped by 2 bases and J by 4 bases, with 11 bases between them. Germline V gene sequence: CDR1 DFQATT, CDR2 SNEGSKA (reference sequence). CDR3 in DNA: TGCAGTGCTAGACGTGGGGGGGGCACTGAAGCTTTCTTT. It yields the protein CSARRGGGTEAFF.

This clonotype was counted a single time. The chain has TRBV7-9 and TRBJ2-3, with TRBD2 as a possible D gene (6 bases). Trimming stripped 2 bases from V and 2 bases from J, with 14 bases between. Germline CDR1 SEHNR, CDR2 FQNEAQ (reference sequence). The CDR3 totals 16 residues. The CDR3, as DNA: TGTGCCAGCAGCTTATTATTGGCGGGGCTCACAGATACGCAGTATTTT. It translates to CASSLLLAGLTDTQYF.

CDR3 DNA sequence: TGCGCCAGCAGCAGGACTAGCGGTCGACCCTACGAGCAGTACTTC. It specifies CASSRTSGRPYEQYF. This rearrangement joins TRBV4-3 to TRBJ2-7; 10 bases are shared with TRBD2. There are 15 residues in the CDR3. The J segment lost 2 bases and the V segment lost 5 bases, leaving 6 bases of the junction unmatched. Germline CDR1 LGHNA, CDR2 YSLEER.

This clonotype was counted only a few times. The V gene is TRBV28, the J gene TRBJ1-1; 8 bases fit TRBD1. J lost 5 bases, V lost 6 bases, and 11 bases had no gene match. The CDR3 totals 15 residues. Germline CDR1 is MDHEN and CDR2 is SYDVKM. The CDR3 DNA follows: TGTGCCAGCAGACCAATGACAGGGGCGCGGACTGAAGCTTTCTTT. Its translation is CASRPMTGARTEAFF.

V gene TRBV5-1 combines with J gene TRBJ2-5, with 10 bases that match TRBD1. The CDR3 is made up of 16 amino acids. In germline, CDR1 is SGHRS, CDR2 YFSETQ. V lost 3 bases to trimming and J lost 1 base; unmatched junction nucleotides: 6. The CDR3 bases are TGCGCCAGCAGCTCCGGGGACAGGGGTACCCAAGAGACCCAGTACTTC. It translates to CASSSGDRGTQETQYF.

The chain carries TRBV6-1 and TRBJ2-3; 7 nucleotides align to TRBD1. V shed 6 bases and J 4 bases; nucleotides not matched to a gene: 13. Per germline, CDR1 MNHNS and CDR2 SASEGT. The CDR3 contains 16 residues. The CDR3 reads CASSPGQVGSADTQYF. CDR3 nucleotide sequence: TGTGCCAGCAGCCCAGGACAGGTCGGAAGCGCAGATACGCAGTATTTT.

The rearrangement joins TRBV20-1 to TRBJ2-5; 7 bases match TRBD1. Germline V CDR1 and CDR2: DFQATT, SNEGSKA (reference sequence). The ends lost 6 bases at V and 4 bases at J; junction bases unmatched: 17. CDR3 length: 16 residues. The CDR3 DNA reads as TGCAGTGCCGCAAACGCCGGGACAGCCCCGAGAGAGACCCAGTACTTC. This codes for CSAANAGTAPRETQYF.

V usage is TRBV30 and J usage is TRBJ1-2; D ambiguous. Germline values: CDR1 GTSNPN, CDR2 SVGIG (reference sequence). The CDR3 sequence is 13 residues long. Trimming left V 4 bases short and J 3 bases short, with 12 bases between. CDR3: CAWTLGRDYGYTF. DNA of the CDR3: TGTGCCTGGACTCTAGGGAGGGACTATGGCTACACCTTC.

CDR3 residues: CASSEGITPQETQYF. The CDR3 nucleotides are TGTGCCAGCAGTGAAGGGATCACCCCCCAAGAGACCCAGTACTTC. V is TRBV2 and J is TRBJ2-5, with D unclear. Germline V CDR1 and CDR2: SNHLY, FYNNEI. The CDR3 spans 15 residues. The ends were cut back, 1 base at V and 1 base at J, with 10 bases in the middle.